This record covers a single T cell receptor (beta chain). The data belong to a study of blood T cell repertoires in COVID-19. Background on the study: Material from acute and convalescent COVID-19 was sourced from the United States, Italy and Spain. T cells, B-cell-depleted T cells, or PBMCs supplied cDNA or gDNA.

Germline V gives CDR1 SNHLY, CDR2 FYNNEI. This CDR3 is built from 14 residues. Trimming left V 5 bases short and J 1 base short, with 11 bases between. Study processing details: Researchers report that nucleated cell counts were estimated from reference gene primer amplification. Some clones are missing from TCRdb's copy, which holds only in-frame ones; the method was immunoSEQ multiplex PCR. The DNA was the basis for D and trimming; V, J and clone size are from that table. Of around 150,000 clones in the sample, over 60% were seen once. The chain employs TRBV2 and TRBJ2-5, with a weak D call TRBD2 (5 bases). The receptor was isolated from a woman over 75 with acute or convalescent COVID-19. Sequencing was performed on peripheral blood. The CDR3 spells CASSRDEGQETQYF. CDR3 nucleotides: TGTGCCAGCAGTAGGGATGAGGGCCAAGAGACCCAGTACTTC.